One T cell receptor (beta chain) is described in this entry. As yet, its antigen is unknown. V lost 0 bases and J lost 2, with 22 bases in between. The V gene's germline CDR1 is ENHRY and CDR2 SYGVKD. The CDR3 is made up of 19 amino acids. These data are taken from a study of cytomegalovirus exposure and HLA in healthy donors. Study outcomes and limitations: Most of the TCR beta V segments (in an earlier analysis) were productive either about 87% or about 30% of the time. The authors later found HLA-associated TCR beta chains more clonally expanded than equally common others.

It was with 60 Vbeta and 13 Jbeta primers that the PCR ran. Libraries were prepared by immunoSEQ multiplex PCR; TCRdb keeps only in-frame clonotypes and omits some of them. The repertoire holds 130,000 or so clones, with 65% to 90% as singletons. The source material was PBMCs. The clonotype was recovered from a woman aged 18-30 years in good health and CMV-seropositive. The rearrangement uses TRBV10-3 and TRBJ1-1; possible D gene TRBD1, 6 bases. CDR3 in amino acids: CAISESSGTQRGGNTEAFF. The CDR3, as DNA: TGTGCCATCAGTGAGTCGTCAGGTACTCAAAGGGGGGGAAACACTGAAGCTTTCTTT.